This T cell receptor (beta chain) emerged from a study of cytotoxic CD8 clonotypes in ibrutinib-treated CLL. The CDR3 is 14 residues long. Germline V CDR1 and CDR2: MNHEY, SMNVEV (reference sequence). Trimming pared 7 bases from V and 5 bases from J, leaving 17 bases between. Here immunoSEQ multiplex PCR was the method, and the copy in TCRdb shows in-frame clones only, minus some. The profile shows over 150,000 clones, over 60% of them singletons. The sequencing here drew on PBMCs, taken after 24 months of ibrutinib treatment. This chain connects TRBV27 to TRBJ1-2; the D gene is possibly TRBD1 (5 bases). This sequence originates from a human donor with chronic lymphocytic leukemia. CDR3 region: CASTTPGGRYGYTF. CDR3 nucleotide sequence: TGTGCCAGCACCACCCCCGGGGGGAGGTATGGCTACACCTTC.